This T cell receptor beta chain originates from a study of Ad26.COV2.S vaccination and SARS-CoV-2 variants. Treatment: around 19 received Ad26.COV2.S at low or high dose, single or two shots; about 5 received placebo; per-sample allocation not given. Samples were taken on day 63 after the first vaccine or placebo injection. As its vector, the vaccine had Ad26, which expressed Wuhan-strain SARS-CoV-2 spike. This CDR3 is 15 amino acids long. The V segment lost 4 bases and the J segment 3 bases; nucleotides outside the gene matches: 5. The V gene's germline CDR1 is SGHNT and CDR2 YYREEE (reference sequence). Sequencing used immunoSEQ multiplex PCR; TCRdb keeps in-frame clones, though not all of them. The sample lists nearly 400,000 clones, 70% to 90% occurring once.

The chain links TRBV5-4 to TRBJ2-1; 9 bases are a match to TRBD2. The sequencing here drew on peripheral blood, taken in a trial of Ad26.COV2.S vaccine versus placebo. This sequence was found in a person between 18 and 60 years old who received the Ad26.COV2.S COVID-19 vaccine or a placebo. CDR3 protein: CASSPRLADYNEQFF. The CDR3 DNA sequence: TGTGCCAGCAGCCCCCGACTAGCGGACTACAATGAGCAGTTCTTC.